This record looks at one TCR beta chain sequence and its context. The antigen is undetermined. It was with a sample-barcoded 5' primer and a J-beta primer mix that a second PCR of about 6 to 12 cycles was run. A 12-random-nucleotide template-switch adaptor tagged each cDNA molecule. TCRdb processed the 5' RACE reads anew with MiXCR; each CDR3 protein has one entry. This table holds 700,000 or so distinct CDR3 sequences, 35% to 50% found once. In terms of origin and age, donors were healthy Caucasian individuals from Russia aged about 6 to 100. This sample is drawn from a study of blood T cells in healthy people across ages. Findings of the study overall: Unknown donor CMV status possibly confounded expanded clonotype changes.

The CDR3 has 19 residues. Germline V CDR1 and CDR2: SGHKS, YYEKEE (reference sequence). J gave up 0 bases and V 0 bases, and 9 bases lay outside the gene matches. V gene TRBV5-5 combines with J gene TRBJ2-6; the match to TRBD1 covers 7 bases. The sequence was obtained from an elderly man in good health. Sequenced material: blood. The CDR3 protein is CASSLATGYPPSGANVLTF. The CDR3 nucleotides read TGTGCCAGCAGCTTGGCGACAGGGTATCCCCCCTCTGGGGCCAACGTCCTGACTTTC.